Below, 10 T cell receptor beta chains from the same sample are listed, as sequenced in a study of blood T cells in healthy people across ages. A sample-barcoded 5' primer and a J-beta primer mix were used in a second PCR of roughly 6 to 12 cycles. One entry per CDR3 protein, called by TCRdb with MiXCR from the 5' RACE reads. This sample has approximately 800,000 distinct CDR3 sequences, with 58% found just once. Sequenced input: blood. These receptors were taken from a man aged 25 to 40 in good health.

The chain carries TRBV25-1 and TRBJ1-2, with D unclear. Germline V gives CDR1 MGHDK, CDR2 SYGVNS. V was trimmed by 4 bases and J by 8 bases, leaving 20 bases between them. The CDR3 extends over 15 amino acids. CDR3: CASSALIAGRGGYTF. The CDR3 nucleotides read TGTGCCAGCAGTGCCCTTATCGCAGGCAGAGGCGGCTACACCTTC.

V and J are TRBV20-1 and TRBJ1-2, with D unclear. CDR3 size: 14 residues. V lost 1 base to trimming and J lost 7 bases, with 16 bases between them. Germline CDR1 reads DFQATT; CDR2 reads SNEGSKA (reference sequence). CDR3: CSARAAWATGGYTF. The CDR3 DNA sequence: TGCAGTGCTAGAGCAGCTTGGGCCACGGGTGGCTACACCTTC.

The rearrangement joins TRBV19 to TRBJ2-3; D remains ambiguous. This CDR3 comprises 14 residues. The V gene's germline CDR1 is LNHDA and CDR2 SQIVND (reference sequence). Deletions cut 7 bases from V and 4 bases from J, with 15 bases between. The CDR3 protein is CASNPDHTSDTQYF. The CDR3, as DNA: TGTGCCAGTAACCCGGATCACACCTCAGATACGCAGTATTTT.

The chain employs TRBV6-1 and TRBJ2-6; 8 bases line up with TRBD2. V trimming: 7 bases; J trimming: 0 bases; junction bases outside the gene matches: 8. This CDR3 spans 17 amino acids. CDR1 is MNHNS, CDR2 SASEGT, per germline. In DNA form, the CDR3 reads TGTGCCAGCACCACGGGGGGGCTACTCTCTGGGGCCAACGTCCTGACTTTC. This translates into CASTTGGLLSGANVLTF.

This chain uses TRBV19 with TRBJ1-2, with 9 nucleotides matching TRBD1. The germline gives CDR1 LNHDA, CDR2 SQIVND (reference sequence). Trimming cost V 11 bases and J 2 bases; bases outside gene matches: 6. This CDR3 region has 13 residues. The CDR3 coding sequence is TGTGCCTCGTACAGGGGGCCGAACTATGGCTACACCTTC. Residues: CASYRGPNYGYTF.

The chain links TRBV10-3 to TRBJ2-5, with 7 nucleotides matching TRBD2. The better agreement between TRBJ2-7 and the DNA end casts doubt on the J call. The CDR3 runs 13 residues. Per germline, CDR1 ENHRY and CDR2 SYGVKD. The CDR3 reads CAISASGIYEQYF. The CDR3, as DNA: TGTGCCATCAGTGCTAGCGGCATTTACGAGCAGTACTTC.

The chain carries TRBV9 and TRBJ1-2; D unclear. This CDR3 is 15 amino acids long. Germline V gene data show CDR1 as SGDLS and CDR2 as YYNGEE. V lost 3 bases, J lost 4 bases, and 16 bases lay in between. The CDR3 region is CASSAPPFDAYGYTF. CDR3 sequence (DNA): TGTGCCAGCAGCGCCCCTCCCTTTGACGCCTATGGCTACACCTTC.

As regards this clonotype: This may be a read error: a much more frequent sequence differs by one nucleotide. CDR3 loop: CGVVDRPGGEQFF. CDR3 nucleotide sequence: TGCGGCGTCGTGGACAGGCCGGGAGGTGAGCAGTTCTTC. V and J are TRBV29-1 and TRBJ2-1; tentatively, D is TRBD1 or TRBD2 (7 bases each). Per the germline V gene, CDR1 is SQVTM and CDR2 is ANQGSEA. CDR3 length: 13 residues.

CDR3 loop: CASRPQETGELFF. CDR3 nucleotides: TGTGCCAGCAGGCCTCAGGAAACCGGGGAGCTGTTTTTT. V usage is TRBV12-3 or TRBV12-4 and J usage is TRBJ2-2; unclear D gene. The CDR3 is made up of 13 amino acids. With 6 bases removed from V and 5 bases from J, the gap between germline ends came to 10 bases.

The CDR3 DNA reads TGTGCCAGCAGTGACGGGCTGACCTACGAGCAGTACTTC. Translation: CASSDGLTYEQYF. V is TRBV2 and J is TRBJ2-7; D remains ambiguous. The CDR3 contains 13 residues. Germline V gives CDR1 SNHLY, CDR2 FYNNEI. V lost 3 bases, J lost 2 bases, and 8 bases lay in between.